Listed below are T cell receptor beta chains from one sample, sequenced in a study of technical replicates of blood from four donors. Libraries were prepared by immunoSEQ multiplex PCR; TCRdb keeps only in-frame clonotypes and omits some of them. Among approximately 76,000 clones listed, 80% to 90% were seen once. The sequencing input was PBMCs. These receptors were taken from a human donor in good health. Some clones in this sample may be carry-over from other donors' samples. Each CDR3 is given with its conserved first and last residue. The D gene is left open where the match is weak. Where a row states a size, it is once, few, many or the class of an expanded clone; other rows omit it.

j_call d_call v_call clone_size cdr3_aa cdr3_nt
TRBJ1-4 TRBD1 TRBV11-2 . CASSPDRVREKLFF TGTGCCAGCAGCCCCGACAGGGTGCGTGAAAAACTGTTTTTT
TRBJ1-1 . TRBV27 . CASSLWGGPNTEAFF TGTGCCAGCAGTTTATGGGGGGGCCCGAACACTGAAGCTTTCTTT
TRBJ2-1 TRBD2 TRBV14 . CASSQALAGVSYNEQFF TGTGCCAGCAGCCAAGCCCTAGCGGGAGTTTCCTACAATGAGCAGTTCTTC
TRBJ2-3 TRBD1 TRBV7-9 . CASSLVGTGGRSTDTQYF TGTGCCAGCAGCTTAGTGGGGACAGGGGGCCGGAGCACAGATACGCAGTATTTT
TRBJ2-3 TRBD2 TRBV6-1 . CASGSGRVDTQYF TGTGCCAGCGGAAGCGGGAGGGTCGATACGCAGTATTTT
TRBJ2-1 TRBD2 TRBV7-3 . CASSLWAGVYNEQFF TGTGCCAGCAGCTTATGGGCGGGGGTCTACAATGAGCAGTTCTTC
TRBJ2-5 TRBD2 TRBV11-2 . CASSLGRLAGGHQETQYF TGTGCCAGCAGCTTAGGACGCCTAGCGGGGGGGCACCAAGAGACCCAGTACTTC
TRBJ2-5 TRBD2 TRBV5-4 . CASSPGTSGGGETQYF TGTGCCAGCAGCCCCGGGACTAGCGGGGGTGGGGAGACCCAGTACTTC
TRBJ2-1 TRBD2 TRBV7-7 . CASSPRLAGSSYNEQFF TGTGCCAGCAGCCCGCGACTAGCGGGGAGCTCCTACAATGAGCAGTTCTTC
TRBJ2-5 . TRBV6-4 . CASSSDIYQETQYF TGTGCCAGCAGTTCGGACATATACCAAGAGACCCAGTACTTC
TRBJ2-3 . TRBV4-3 . CASSPRLDPDTQYF TGCGCCAGCAGCCCCAGACTAGATCCAGATACGCAGTATTTT
TRBJ2-3 . TRBV7-2 once CASSLVSLTDTQYF TGTGCCAGCAGCTTAGTGAGCCTCACAGATACGCAGTATTTT
TRBJ2-7 . TRBV5-4 . CASSFGAGSSSYEQYF TGTGCCAGCAGTTTTGGTGCAGGTTCCAGCTCCTACGAGCAGTACTTC
TRBJ2-7 TRBD1 TRBV9 . CASSVEDRGEQYF TGTGCCAGCAGCGTAGAGGACAGGGGCGAGCAGTACTTC
TRBJ2-7 TRBD2 TRBV6-5 once CASSYGGTSGNYEQYF TGTGCCAGCAGTTATGGTGGGACTAGCGGAAACTACGAGCAGTACTTC
TRBJ1-2 TRBD1 TRBV6-5 few CASSYSSPRGLGGYTF TGTGCCAGCAGTTACTCGAGCCCCAGGGGGCTGGGAGGCTACACCTTC
TRBJ2-6 . TRBV7-3 . CASSLTASGANVLTF TGTGCCAGCAGCTTAACGGCCTCTGGGGCCAACGTCCTGACTTTC
TRBJ2-2 . TRBV4-1 . CASSAREDTGELFF TGCGCCAGCAGCGCCAGGGAAGACACCGGGGAGCTGTTTTTT
TRBJ1-2 . TRBV15 . CATSRDRGRIGYTF TGTGCCACCAGCAGAGACAGGGGCAGAATTGGCTACACCTTC
TRBJ1-1 . TRBV7-8 . CASTLGGRGGTEAFF TGTGCCAGCACCTTGGGGGGCAGGGGAGGGACTGAAGCTTTCTTT
TRBJ1-4 . TRBV7-9 . CASSHRDATNEKLFF TGTGCCAGCAGCCACAGGGATGCAACTAATGAAAAACTGTTTTTT
TRBJ2-5 . TRBV7-3 . CASSLTGQSGETQYF TGTGCCAGCAGCTTAACCGGACAGTCAGGGGAGACCCAGTACTTC
TRBJ2-3 TRBD1 TRBV4-1 few CASSQVTGDTDTQYF TGCGCCAGCAGCCAAGTGACAGGGGACACAGATACGCAGTATTTT
TRBJ1-3 . TRBV7-8 . CASTQGLGNTIYF TGTGCCAGCACCCAGGGCCTCGGAAACACCATATATTTT
TRBJ2-2 TRBD1 TRBV6-5 . CASRGQGRTGELFF TGTGCCAGCAGGGGACAGGGGAGAACCGGGGAGCTGTTTTTT
TRBJ1-2 TRBD1 TRBV6-5 . CASTGQGADGYTF TGTGCCAGCACCGGACAGGGGGCGGATGGCTACACCTTC
TRBJ1-2 . TRBV2 once CASSTATGPNYGYTF TGTGCCAGCAGCACGGCGACAGGCCCGAACTATGGCTACACCTTC
TRBJ2-6 TRBD1 TRBV6-5 . CASSGTGPGANVLTF TGTGCCAGCAGCGGGACAGGGCCCGGGGCCAACGTCCTGACTTTC
TRBJ2-5 TRBD1 TRBV14 . CASSQHRGREETQYF TGTGCCAGCAGCCAACACAGGGGGCGTGAGGAGACCCAGTACTTC
TRBJ2-7 TRBD1 TRBV5-1 . CASSIGTGAFYEQYF TGCGCCAGCAGTATCGGGACAGGGGCATTCTACGAGCAGTACTTC
TRBJ1-2 TRBD1 TRBV4-3 . CASSRDRGFLGGYTF TGCGCCAGCAGCCGGGACAGGGGATTTTTGGGTGGCTACACCTTC
TRBJ2-7 TRBD1 TRBV9 . CASSGGQGAEQYF TGTGCCAGCAGCGGAGGACAGGGCGCCGAGCAGTACTTC
TRBJ2-7 . TRBV7-2 . CASSLGGGGGEQYF TGTGCCAGCAGCTTAGGTGGCGGAGGTGGGGAGCAGTACTTC
TRBJ1-1 . TRBV6-1 . CASFGGWTAETEAFF TGTGCCAGTTTTGGGGGCTGGACAGCGGAAACTGAAGCTTTCTTT
TRBJ1-6 TRBD1 TRBV4-2 few CASSQGPPGTGLSGSPLHF TGTGCCAGCAGCCAAGGCCCGCCTGGGACAGGGCTAAGTGGGTCACCCCTCCACTTT
TRBJ1-4 TRBD1 TRBV5-4 . CASSPGGQGAGKLFF TGTGCCAGCAGCCCGGGCGGACAGGGGGCGGGAAAACTGTTTTTT
TRBJ2-7 . TRBV30 . CASNTGSSYEQYF TGTGCCTCAAACACAGGTAGCTCCTACGAGCAGTACTTC
TRBJ2-7 . TRBV11-3 . CASSQQGNEQYF TGTGCCAGCAGCCAACAGGGAAACGAGCAGTACTTC
TRBJ2-3 TRBD2 TRBV4-3 . CASSPLGLANTQYF TGCGCCAGCAGCCCCCTCGGACTAGCGAATACGCAGTATTTT
TRBJ2-7 TRBD2 TRBV4-3 . CASSQAQVSSGGSYEQYF TGCGCCAGCAGCCAAGCTCAGGTCTCTAGCGGGGGTTCCTACGAGCAGTACTTC
TRBJ2-3 . TRBV6-5 . CASSYGSVETDTQYF TGTGCCAGCAGTTACGGAAGCGTGGAAACAGATACGCAGTATTTT
TRBJ2-1 . TRBV16 few CASTKGSRSPYNEQFF TGTGCCAGCACCAAGGGGTCACGTAGCCCCTACAATGAGCAGTTCTTC
TRBJ2-3 . TRBV25-1 . CASSDGTPADTQYF TGTGCCAGCAGTGACGGGACACCGGCAGATACGCAGTATTTT
TRBJ1-2 . TRBV7-9 . CASSFLGQANYGYTF TGTGCCAGCAGCTTTTTGGGACAAGCTAACTATGGCTACACCTTC
TRBJ1-5 . TRBV13 . CASSLGAGVGEAQHF TGTGCCAGCAGCTTAGGGGCAGGGGTGGGAGAGGCCCAGCATTTT
TRBJ2-7 . TRBV6-5 . CASSTYGPGSYEQYF TGTGCCAGCAGTACCTATGGCCCGGGATCGTACGAGCAGTACTTC
TRBJ2-5 TRBD2 TRBV7-2 . CASSYTSGQETQYF TGTGCCAGCAGCTATACTAGCGGCCAAGAGACCCAGTACTTC